The rows below give T cell receptor beta chains drawn from one sample of a study of T cell responses to AZD1222 COVID-19 vaccine. Profiled with immunoSEQ multiplex PCR; TCRdb holds only in-frame clones, not every one. This table has more than 140,000 clones, approximately 95% appearing once. The input for sequencing was peripheral blood, taken on day 0 of MenACWY control vaccination. The receptors were gathered from an adult in good health. The CDR3 runs from the conserved cysteine through the conserved F or W. The D gene is left open where the match is weak. Clone size is not always given. Where it is, it says once, few, many or a class for expanded clones.

>TRBJ1-1|-|TRBV18|few
CASSPNPATGLPEAFF
TGTGCCAGCTCACCAAATCCAGCGACAGGTCTGCCTGAAGCTTTCTTT
>TRBJ2-3|-|TRBV3-1/TRBV3-2|once
CASSQTGVSDTQYF
TGTGCCAGCAGCCAAACGGGAGTTTCAGATACGCAGTATTTT
>TRBJ1-2|-|TRBV20-1|-
CSASEGSPSVQAAYGYTF
TGCAGTGCTAGTGAGGGCTCTCCGAGTGTCCAGGCGGCCTATGGCTACACCTTC
>TRBJ2-7|TRBD1|TRBV7-9|once
CASSPDRALGYSYEQYF
TGTGCCAGCAGCCCGGACAGGGCTTTAGGATACTCCTACGAGCAGTACTTC
>TRBJ2-1|-|TRBV18|-
CASSRERDEQFF
TGTGCCAGCTCACGTGAGCGGGATGAGCAGTTCTTC
>TRBJ1-5|-|TRBV7-2|-
CASSRSSNQPQHF
TGTGCCAGCAGCCGAAGTAGCAATCAGCCCCAGCATTTT
>TRBJ2-3|TRBD2|TRBV3-1/TRBV3-2|-
CASSLPSGGPPGTDTQYF
TGTGCCAGCAGCCTTCCGAGCGGGGGGCCCCCCGGCACAGATACGCAGTATTTT
>TRBJ1-6|TRBD1|TRBV7-2|-
CASSTTPDRGSPLHF
TGTGCCAGCAGCACAACCCCGGACAGGGGGTCTCCCCTCCACTTT
>TRBJ1-1|-|TRBV19|-
CASSMKGRYTEAFF
TGTGCCAGTAGTATGAAGGGGCGGTACACTGAAGCTTTCTTT
>TRBJ2-7|-|TRBV5-4|-
CASSLFRRDEQYF
TGTGCCAGCAGCTTGTTCCGGCGGGACGAGCAGTACTTC
>TRBJ1-3|TRBD1|TRBV5-1|few
CASRYSGTDPRKGNTIYF
TGCGCCAGCAGATATTCCGGGACAGACCCAAGAAAGGGAAACACCATATATTTT
>TRBJ1-2|-|TRBV12-3/TRBV12-4|once
CASSLKRNYGYTF
TGTGCCAGCAGTTTAAAACGGAACTATGGCTACACCTTC
>TRBJ2-1|-|TRBV27|-
CACRAFDSYNEQFF
TGTGCCTGCCGAGCCTTCGACTCCTACAATGAGCAGTTCTTC
>TRBJ2-3|-|TRBV6-5|-
CASTLAGADTQYF
TGTGCCAGCACACTAGCTGGGGCAGATACGCAGTATTTT
>TRBJ1-1|-|TRBV5-5|-
CASSLQVSSTEAFF
TGTGCCAGCAGCTTGCAGGTATCGAGCACTGAAGCTTTCTTT
>TRBJ1-1|-|TRBV5-1|few
CASSFSPQSTEAFF
TGCGCCAGCAGCTTTAGCCCCCAGAGCACTGAAGCTTTCTTT
>TRBJ1-6|-|TRBV19|-
CASSYPVDGNSPLHF
TGTGCCAGTTCCTACCCGGTCGACGGTAATTCACCCCTCCACTTT
>TRBJ1-1|-|TRBV5-6|-
CASSLGAQWTEAFF
TGTGCCAGCAGCTTGGGTGCCCAGTGGACTGAAGCTTTCTTT
>TRBJ2-1|TRBD2|TRBV4-1|-
CASSQRGVAGGLSSYNEQFF
TGCGCCAGCAGCCAACGCGGGGTAGCGGGGGGGTTAAGCTCCTACAATGAGCAGTTCTTC
>TRBJ1-4|-|TRBV2|once
CASSGFGEEKLFF
TGTGCCAGCAGTGGTTTTGGGGAAGAAAAACTGTTTTTT
>TRBJ2-1|-|TRBV4-3|-
CASSQDSRAYNEQFF
TGCGCCAGCAGCCAAGATTCAAGGGCCTACAATGAGCAGTTCTTC
>TRBJ1-2|-|TRBV19|-
CASSHFAGVDYGYTF
TGTGCCAGTAGTCATTTCGCAGGGGTAGACTATGGCTACACCTTC
>TRBJ1-6|-|TRBV12-3/TRBV12-4|once
CASSLALSSPLHF
TGTGCCAGCAGTTTAGCGCTTTCTTCACCCCTCCACTTT
>TRBJ2-5|TRBD2|TRBV6-4|-
CASVGGRSSGEQETQYF
TGTGCCAGCGTGGGGGGGAGGTCTAGCGGGGAACAAGAGACCCAGTACTTC
>TRBJ1-2|-|TRBV28|-
CASSPRDRIWGYTF
TGTGCCAGCAGTCCCAGGGACCGAATTTGGGGCTACACCTTC
>TRBJ2-5|TRBD1|TRBV5-5|-
CASSFLNTGGETQYF
TGTGCCAGCAGCTTCCTAAATACAGGGGGGGAGACCCAGTACTTC